This T cell receptor beta chain comes out of a study of shared clonotypes between healthy human individuals. At the level of the study: CD4 naive and CD4 memory each took three plates per donor, while CD8 naive took two and CD8 memory one. Broader study findings: Generation probabilities of non-shared clonotypes were lower (relative to those shared by all four donors). Deeper or shallower sequencing was expected to change how clonotypes are shared among donors. On the whole, naive subsets had larger estimated richness than memory subsets had.

Germline CDR1 LNHDA, CDR2 SQIVND (reference sequence). The CDR3 runs to 11 residues. V gave up 4 bases and J gave up 7 bases, with 5 bases separating them. Terminally differentiated effector memory CD45RA+ cells were excluded from the naive CD8 cells, which were CD45RO-negative and positively selected for CCR7. This clone showed up just a few times. Its antigen is not identified. Generated by immunoSEQ multiplex PCR, the TCRdb table keeps only in-frame clones and is missing some. This sample has roughly 2.1 million clones, with roughly 91% found just once. The material sequenced was naive CD8+ T cells from PBMCs. The genes are TRBV19 and TRBJ2-1; D perhaps matches TRBD1 (5 bases). The clonotype comes from a man aged 18 to 35 in good health. Some clones in this sample may be carry-over from other donors' samples. CDR3 protein: CASSTGNEQFF. CDR3 sequence (DNA): TGTGCCAGTAGTACAGGGAATGAGCAGTTCTTC.